This TCR beta chain is from a study of CD8+CD57+ T cells in acquired aplastic anemia. For the study at large: The mean DNA yield obtained from sorted CD4+ and CD8+ cells came to around 3 ug. Researchers reported that healthy donors averaged approximately 10 million reads for CD4+ cells. Regarding the study as a whole: Sharing between patients and controls was observed for twenty-nine CD8+ CDR3 sequences. A significant difference in CD8+ Simpson's diversity between patients and controls was not found.

CDR1 and CDR2 from the germline V gene are DFQATT and SNEGSKA (reference sequence). V was pared by 3 bases and J by 4 bases, with 5 bases of the junction left unmatched. The CDR3 spans 14 residues. About this clonotype: Its target is not known.

Profiling that covered TCR beta VDJ and CDR3 relied on genomic DNA as its template. TCRdb redid the calling of the reads with MiXCR, one entry per CDR3 protein. The sample shows 400,000 to 450,000 distinct CDR3 sequences, around 72% of them seen only once. This sequence joins TRBV20-1 and TRBJ1-2, with 10 bases lining up with TRBD1. The sequenced sample consisted of sorted CD4+, CD8+, or CD8+CD57+ T cells (not recorded which) from PBMCs. The clonotype originates from a human donor in good health, serving as a control. Here the CDR3 reads CSASDRGRTYGYTF. CDR3 DNA sequence: TGCAGTGCTAGTGACAGGGGGCGCACCTATGGCTACACCTTC.